Only a few counts were recorded for the clone carrying this T cell receptor (beta chain). Antigen: not known. This record belongs to a study of blood T cells in healthy people across ages. CDR1 DFQATT and CDR2 SNEGSKA come from the germline V gene (reference sequence). V dropped 0 bases and J dropped 3; count of bases not matched to a gene: 6. The CDR3 is made up of 15 amino acids. Ranging in age from about 6 to 90, the donors were healthy Caucasian individuals from Russia. It was with a sample-barcoded 5' primer and a J-beta primer mix that a second PCR of roughly 7 to 12 cycles was run. TCRdb re-called the 5' RACE reads through MiXCR, storing one row per CDR3 protein. The sample holds 1.2 million to 1.5 million distinct CDR3 sequences, 59% seen once. Overall study results and limits: TCR beta diversity per million T cells fell roughly linearly with age. It was held that diversity estimates obtained from one million T cells represented underestimates.

The V call is TRBV20-1, the J call TRBJ2-7; 9 nucleotides match TRBD2. Sequenced sample: blood. The sequence was obtained from a man aged 18 to 30 in good health. CDR3 sequence (DNA): TGCAGTGCTAGAGATTCCCTAGCGGGAATCTACGAGCAGTACTTC. The encoded protein is CSARDSLAGIYEQYF.